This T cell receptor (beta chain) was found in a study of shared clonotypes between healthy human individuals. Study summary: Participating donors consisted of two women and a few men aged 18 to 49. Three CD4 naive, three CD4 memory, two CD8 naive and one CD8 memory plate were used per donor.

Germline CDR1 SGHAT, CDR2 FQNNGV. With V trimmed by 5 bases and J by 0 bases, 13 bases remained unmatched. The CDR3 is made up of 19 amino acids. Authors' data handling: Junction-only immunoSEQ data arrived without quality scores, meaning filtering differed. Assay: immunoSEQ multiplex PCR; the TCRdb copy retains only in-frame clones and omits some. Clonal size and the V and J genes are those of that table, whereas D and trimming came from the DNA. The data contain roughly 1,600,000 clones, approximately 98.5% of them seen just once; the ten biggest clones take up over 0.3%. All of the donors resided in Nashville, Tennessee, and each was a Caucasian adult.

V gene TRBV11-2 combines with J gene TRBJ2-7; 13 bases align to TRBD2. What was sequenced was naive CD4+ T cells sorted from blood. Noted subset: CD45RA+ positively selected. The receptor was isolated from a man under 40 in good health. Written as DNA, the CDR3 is TGTGCCAGCAGCACCTTGTTCCGGACTAGCGGGAGTAGCTCCTACGAGCAGTACTTC. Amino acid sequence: CASSTLFRTSGSSSYEQYF.